In its sample, the clone carrying this T cell receptor (beta chain) was seen a few times. What it binds is unknown. Other nucleotide sequences in the sample specify the same CDR3. The data stem from a study of cytomegalovirus exposure and HLA in healthy donors. General study results and limits: Later analysis suggested links between common viral pathogens and several top significant clusters. Analysis was performed later, and it showed HLA-associated TCR beta chains to be more clonally expanded than equally common others.

The PCR had 60 Vbeta and 13 Jbeta primers. Measured with immunoSEQ multiplex PCR; TCRdb has only the in-frame clones, and not every one. This repertoire shows 130,000 to 150,000 clones, around 66% found once; its top ten account for 3%. Per the germline V gene, CDR1 is SGHNT and CDR2 is YENEEA. Trimming stripped 2 bases from V and 0 bases from J, with 8 bases between. There are 14 residues in the CDR3. Sequenced: PBMCs. The receptor's source is a woman in her twenties or thirties in good health and CMV-seropositive. The J gene is TRBJ2-7, the V gene TRBV11-3; D gene ambiguous. The CDR3 spells CASSLSGSSYEQYF. The CDR3 coding sequence is TGTGCCAGCAGCTTATCAGGCAGCTCCTACGAGCAGTACTTC.